This TCR beta chain was captured by sequencing in a study of blood T cell repertoires in COVID-19. Study-wide background: T cells, B-cell-depleted T cells, or PBMCs supplied cDNA or gDNA.

V lost 5 bases and J 9 bases, leaving 17 bases between the germline ends. Germline CDR1 and CDR2: MNHEY and SVGAGI. This CDR3 region has 14 residues. The method was immunoSEQ multiplex PCR; TCRdb's version includes in-frame clones alone and lacks a portion of them. The table has around 130,000 clones, about four fifths seen once. The receptor was isolated from a woman in her fifties or sixties with acute or convalescent COVID-19. The rearrangement links TRBV6-5 to TRBJ1-5; the D is unclear. The source material was peripheral blood. The CDR3 DNA reads TGTGCCAGCAGTCCCTGGGCCGAGGAGGTGCCCCAGCATTTT. This translates into CASSPWAEEVPQHF.